Listed below are T cell receptor beta chains from one sample, sequenced in a study of CD8 T cells in Susac syndrome. MiXCR, run by TCRdb on the immunoSEQ multiplex PCR reads, gives a single entry per CDR3 protein. Of 170,000 or so distinct CDR3 sequences in the sample, approximately 93% are singletons; the top ten hold under 0.095%. Sequenced input: CD4+ T cells from PBMCs. The receptors here all came from a human donor with multiple sclerosis. The CDR3 runs from the conserved cysteine through the conserved F or W. Fields, in order: D gene, V gene, clone size, J gene, CDR3 protein, CDR3 DNA. D genes are given only for firm matches. Not all rows give a size; the values are once, few, many and, for expanded clones, a class.

TRBD2	TRBV5-1	NA	TRBJ2-2	CASSPDSGGARELFF	TGCGCCAGCAGCCCAGATAGCGGGGGGGCCAGGGAGCTGTTTTTT
NA	TRBV20-1	NA	TRBJ1-2	CSAGLRNYGYTF	TGCAGTGCTGGTTTGAGAAACTATGGCTACACCTTC
NA	TRBV7-2	NA	TRBJ2-3	CASSGRPRDTQYF	TGTGCCAGCAGCGGACGTCCCCGAGATACGCAGTATTTT
NA	TRBV18	NA	TRBJ2-7	CASSPDSTGGGYEQYF	TGTGCCAGCTCACCAGATTCAACAGGGGGAGGGTATGAGCAGTACTTC
NA	TRBV30	NA	TRBJ1-2	CAWSVLSGSYGYTF	TGTGCCTGGAGTGTACTCTCCGGGAGCTATGGCTACACCTTC
NA	TRBV9	NA	TRBJ1-3	CASSPQGRRSSGNTIYF	TGTGCCAGCAGCCCCCAGGGACGGCGAAGCTCTGGAAACACCATATATTTT
NA	TRBV20-1	NA	TRBJ2-6	CSARRTGANVLTF	TGCAGTGCCAGGAGAACTGGGGCCAACGTCCTGACTTTC
NA	TRBV20-1	NA	TRBJ2-7	CSARVPGPNEQYF	TGCAGTGCTAGAGTCCCCGGACCCAACGAGCAGTACTTC
NA	TRBV18	NA	TRBJ2-5	CASSPGHAEETQYF	TGTGCCAGCTCACCGGGCCACGCCGAAGAGACCCAGTACTTC
NA	TRBV24-1	once	TRBJ2-3	CATSDGQSTDTQYF	TGTGCCACCAGTGATGGGCAGAGCACAGATACGCAGTATTTT
TRBD1	TRBV24-1	NA	TRBJ1-5	CATSAREGAWNQPQHF	TGTGCCACCAGTGCCCGGGAGGGGGCATGGAATCAGCCCCAGCATTTT
NA	TRBV3-1	NA	TRBJ2-1	CASSQQGQPYNEQFF	TGTGCCAGCAGCCAACAAGGACAGCCTTACAATGAGCAGTTCTTC
NA	TRBV28	NA	TRBJ1-1	CASTGSRNTEAFF	TGTGCCAGCACCGGTTCCAGGAACACTGAAGCTTTCTTT
NA	TRBV7-9	NA	TRBJ2-5	CASGDTGFGRTQYF	TGTGCCAGCGGAGATACGGGGTTCGGCAGGACCCAGTACTTC
TRBD2	TRBV9	NA	TRBJ2-3	CASSGSSGSTDTQYF	TGTGCCAGCAGCGGTTCTAGCGGGAGCACAGATACGCAGTATTTT
TRBD1	TRBV24-1	once	TRBJ1-6	CATSDFRDRAYLTLHF	TGTGCCACCAGTGATTTCCGGGACAGGGCCTACTTAACCCTCCACTTT
NA	TRBV5-4	NA	TRBJ2-7	CASSIGTSSSYEQYF	TGTGCCAGCAGCATCGGGACGTCGAGCTCCTACGAGCAGTACTTC